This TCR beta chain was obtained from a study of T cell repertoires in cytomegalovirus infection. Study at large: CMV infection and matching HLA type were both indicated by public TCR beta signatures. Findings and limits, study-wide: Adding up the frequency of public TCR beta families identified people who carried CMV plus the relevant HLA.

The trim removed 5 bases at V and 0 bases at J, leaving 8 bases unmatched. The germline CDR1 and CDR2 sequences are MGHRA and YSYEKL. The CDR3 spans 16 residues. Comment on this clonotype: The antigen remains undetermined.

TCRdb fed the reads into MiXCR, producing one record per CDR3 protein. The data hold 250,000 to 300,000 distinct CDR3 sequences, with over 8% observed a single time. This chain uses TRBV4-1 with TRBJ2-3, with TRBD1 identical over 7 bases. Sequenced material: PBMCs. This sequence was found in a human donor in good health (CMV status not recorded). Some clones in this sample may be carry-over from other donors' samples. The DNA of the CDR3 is TGCGCCAGCAGCTCCACATCGGGACAGAGCACAGATACGCAGTATTTT. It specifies CASSSTSGQSTDTQYF.